These 21 T cell receptor beta chains came from one sample sequenced in a study of T cell changes during pregnancy in multiple sclerosis. Measured with immunoSEQ multiplex PCR; TCRdb has only the in-frame clones, and not every one. The table shows approximately 60,000 clones, with just over 90% occurring only once. The source was CD4+ T cells from peripheral blood mononuclear cells, collected in the second trimester of pregnancy. These receptors were collected from a female donor with multiple sclerosis, enrolled in a pregnancy study.

The chain uses TRBV9 and TRBJ2-1, with 7 bases that match TRBD1. The V and J ends lost 4 bases and 3 bases, in that order; junction bases with no gene match: 7. This CDR3 is 15 amino acids long. CDR1 SGDLS and CDR2 YYNGEE come from the germline V gene. CDR3 sequence reads: CASSLRQGLYNEQFF. CDR3 sequence (DNA): TGTGCCAGCAGCCTTAGACAGGGCCTCTACAATGAGCAGTTCTTC.

The genes are TRBV19 and TRBJ1-5; TRBD1 matches 9 bases. Losses at the gene ends were 6 bases for V and 4 bases for J; bases not matched to a gene: 7. Germline V gives CDR1 LNHDA, CDR2 SQIVND (reference sequence). This CDR3 region has 15 residues. In nucleotides, the CDR3 is TGTGCCAGTAGGTTCAAGGACAGGGGTAATCAGCCCCAGCATTTT. Translated: CASRFKDRGNQPQHF. The full variable domain, rest sourced from reference TRBV19 and TRBJ1-5, is DGGITQSPKYLFRKEGQNVTLSCEQNLNHDAMYWYRQDPGQGLRLIYYSQIVNDFQKGDIAEGYSVSREKKESFPLTVTSAQKNPTAFYLCASRFKDRGNQPQHFGDGTRLSIL.

The chain couples TRBV7-8 to TRBJ1-1; D is undetermined. CDR1 and CDR2 from the germline V gene are SGHVS and FQNEAQ. V lost 5 bases and J lost 5, with 24 bases in between. This CDR3 spans 17 amino acids. CDR3 loop: CASSAIGSGNERTEAFF. CDR3 nucleotide sequence: TGTGCCAGCAGCGCTATAGGGAGCGGGAACGAGAGAACTGAAGCTTTCTTT.

V and J are TRBV5-4 and TRBJ2-3; 11 bases are a match to TRBD2. This CDR3 has 15 amino acids. V trimming: 0 bases; J trimming: 3 bases; junction bases outside the gene matches: 0. Germline loops: CDR1 SGHNT, CDR2 YYREEE (reference sequence). This CDR3 is CASSLGTSGTDTQYF. The CDR3 nucleotides are TGTGCCAGCAGCTTGGGGACTAGCGGGACAGATACGCAGTATTTT. The full variable domain, its missing parts supplied by reference TRBV5-4 and TRBJ2-3, is ETGVTQSPTHLIKTRGQQVTLRCSSQSGHNTVSWYQQALGQGPQFIFQYYREEENGRGNFPPRFSGLQFPNYSSELNVNALELDDSALYLCASSLGTSGTDTQYFGPGTRLTVL.

The rearrangement uses TRBV7-3 and TRBJ2-3, with 8 positions matching TRBD2. This CDR3 is 15 amino acids long. From germline, CDR1 is SGHTA and CDR2 FQGTGA. J gave up 0 bases and V 7 bases, and 6 bases lay outside the gene matches. CDR3 sequence reads: CASTLSGASTDTQYF. The CDR3, as DNA: TGTGCCAGCACTCTTAGCGGGGCTAGCACAGATACGCAGTATTTT.

The rearrangement uses TRBV7-6 and TRBJ2-5; 7 nucleotides match TRBD2. The V gene's germline CDR1 is SGHVS and CDR2 FNYEAQ. This CDR3 spans 16 amino acids. The junction had 13 bases not matched to a gene; V was cut back by 4 bases and J by 5 bases. CDR3 bases: TGTGCCAGCAGCTCCCGAAGGGAGGGCGCGGGGGAGACCCAGTACTTC. It specifies CASSSRREGAGETQYF.

The rearrangement uses TRBV5-1 and TRBJ2-7; 9 bases fit TRBD1. The CDR3 runs to 16 residues. Trimming cost V 2 bases and J 5 bases; bases outside gene matches: 11. CDR1 is SGHRS and CDR2 is YFSETQ in the germline V gene. The CDR3 region is CASSFLTGTGIDEQYF. The CDR3 coding sequence is TGCGCCAGCAGCTTCCTGACCGGGACAGGGATCGACGAGCAGTACTTC.

This clone was picked up one time. V gene TRBV28 combines with J gene TRBJ1-3; TRBD1 agrees at 7 bases. Trimming removed 6 bases from V and 0 bases from J; junction bases left unmatched: 11. The CDR3 is made up of 17 amino acids. Germline values: CDR1 MDHEN, CDR2 SYDVKM. The CDR3 sequence: CASRSFGTVASGNTIYF. DNA for the CDR3: TGTGCCAGCAGGTCTTTCGGGACAGTCGCCTCTGGAAACACCATATATTTT.

The rearrangement links TRBV29-1 to TRBJ2-7, with TRBD1 identical over 9 bases. This CDR3 has 14 residues. Losses at the gene ends were 5 bases for V and 3 bases for J; bases not matched to a gene: 8. The germline V gene encodes CDR1 SQVTM and CDR2 ANQGSEA. The CDR3 nucleotides are TGCAGCGTTCGCCCGGGACAGGGAAACTACGAGCAGTACTTC. This translates into CSVRPGQGNYEQYF.

The V and J genes are TRBV30 and TRBJ1-4, with D unresolved. The germline V gene has CDR1 GTSNPN and CDR2 SVGIG (reference sequence). Trimming removed 1 base from V and 5 bases from J, with 8 bases in between. CDR3 size: 13 residues. The CDR3: CAWSGRLNEKLFF. The CDR3 DNA is TGTGCCTGGAGTGGGAGACTCAATGAAAAACTGTTTTTT.

This clone showed up just once. The chain combines TRBV7-7 with TRBJ1-1, with 9 bases lining up with TRBD1. Germline V CDR1 and CDR2: SSHAT, FNYEAQ (reference sequence). The CDR3 is made up of 17 amino acids. J gave up 5 bases and V 1 base, and 11 bases lay outside the gene matches. CDR3 in amino acids: CASSLGGQGLWGTEAFF. The CDR3 coding sequence is TGTGCCAGCAGCTTAGGAGGACAGGGGTTGTGGGGAACTGAAGCTTTCTTT.

The chain couples TRBV9 to TRBJ2-2, with D perhaps matching TRBD2 (7 bases). Trimming took 4 bases from V and 7 from J, leaving 17 bases between them. This CDR3 is 15 amino acids long. From germline, CDR1 is SGDLS and CDR2 YYNGEE. CDR3 sequence (DNA): TGTGCCAGCAGCTCCCATGGGGGGGCGGGCGGGGAGCTGTTTTTT. Residues: CASSSHGGAGGELFF.

The chain links TRBV5-5 to TRBJ1-2; maybe TRBD1 (6 bases). V was pared by 4 bases and J by 3 bases, with 16 bases between. The CDR3 is 15 residues long. Germline CDR1 SGHKS, CDR2 YYEKEE (reference sequence). CDR3 nucleotide sequence: TGTGCCAGCAGCAGCGATTTACAGGGTTACTATGGCTACACCTTC. Encoded protein: CASSSDLQGYYGYTF.

The rearrangement uses TRBV5-1 and TRBJ2-7, with a weak D call TRBD1 (6 bases). Germline-derived CDR1 and CDR2 are SGHRS and YFSETQ. The CDR3 length is 14 residues. The V and J ends lost 0 bases and 4 bases respectively, with 11 bases between them. The CDR3 coding sequence is TGCGCCAGCAGCTTGGGTGGGGGCGGTTACGAGCAGTACTTC. It yields the protein CASSLGGGGYEQYF.

The J gene is TRBJ2-1, the V gene TRBV18; 10 positions agree with TRBD1. The CDR3 contains 14 residues. V dropped 6 bases and J dropped 6; count of bases not matched to a gene: 5. Germline lookup yields CDR1 KGHSH and CDR2 LQKENI. In DNA, the CDR3 is TGTGCCAGCTCTTACGGACAGGGGGGCAATGAGCAGTTCTTC. This gives the protein CASSYGQGGNEQFF.

V and J are TRBV18 and TRBJ2-1, with D possibly matching TRBD2 (6 bases). Trimming removed 3 bases from V and 4 bases from J, with 10 bases in between. CDR3 length: 14 amino acids. The germline V gene has CDR1 KGHSH and CDR2 LQKENI. The CDR3 loop is CASSPVREYNEQFF. CDR3 DNA: TGTGCCAGCTCACCTGTTCGGGAGTACAATGAGCAGTTCTTC. Full variable domain (remainder filled in from reference TRBV18 and TRBJ2-1): NAGVMQNPRHLVRRRGQEARLRCSPMKGHSHVYWYRQLPEEGLKFMVYLQKENIIDESGMPKERFSAEFPKEGPSILRIQQVVRGDSAAYFCASSPVREYNEQFFGPGTRLTVL.

The chain has TRBV2 and TRBJ2-2, with D tentatively TRBD1 (6 bases). This CDR3 spans 14 amino acids. Germline V lookup: CDR1 SNHLY, CDR2 FYNNEI. V shed 6 bases and J shed 3 bases, with 11 bases lying between them. The CDR3 DNA is TGTGCCAGCAGAGGGGGTAGGGACACCGGGGAGCTGTTTTTT. Encoded protein: CASRGGRDTGELFF.

V usage is TRBV27 and J usage is TRBJ2-5; 9 nucleotides align to TRBD1. J gave up 4 bases and V 3 bases, and 3 bases lay outside the gene matches. There are 14 residues in the CDR3. Germline V gene sequence: CDR1 MNHEY, CDR2 SMNVEV (reference sequence). CDR3 region: CASSFRQGVETQYF. In DNA form, the CDR3 reads TGTGCCAGCAGTTTCCGACAGGGGGTAGAGACCCAGTACTTC.

The rearrangement links TRBV2 to TRBJ2-7; D remains ambiguous. With 6 bases removed from V and 0 bases from J, the gap between germline ends came to 12 bases. In germline, CDR1 is SNHLY, CDR2 FYNNEI. The CDR3 loop spans 14 amino acids. The CDR3 sequence: CASSASGNSYEQYF. In DNA form, the CDR3 reads TGTGCCAGCAGCGCTAGTGGCAACTCCTACGAGCAGTACTTC.

The chain carries TRBV7-3 and TRBJ2-7, with TRBD2 identical over 11 bases. The CDR3 is 15 residues long. V lost 4 bases and J lost 4; bases outside the gene matches: 6. Germline V gene data show CDR1 as SGHTA and CDR2 as FQGTGA. The CDR3 coding sequence is TGTGCCAGCAGCTCCGGACTAGCGGGTGATTACGAGCAGTACTTC. Translating it yields CASSSGLAGDYEQYF.

This clone is a singleton in its sample. V usage is TRBV27 and J usage is TRBJ1-2; D is unresolved. The CDR3 is 13 residues long. Germline-derived CDR1 and CDR2 are MNHEY and SMNVEV (reference sequence). V was cut by 3 bases and J by 2 bases, with 7 bases left in between. The CDR3 bases are TGTGCCAGCAGTTTGGGCGGGAACTATGGCTACACCTTC. Its translation: CASSLGGNYGYTF.